What follows are 10 T cell receptor beta chains derived from one specimen sequenced in a study of OX40 agonist ivuxolimab in advanced cancers. Profiled with immunoSEQ multiplex PCR; TCRdb holds only in-frame clones, not every one. The table records more than 30,000 clones, about nine tenths of them present only once. The sample consisted of CD4+ or CD8+ T cells sorted from blood, taken in a trial of the OX40 agonist ivuxolimab. All receptors come from an adult with an advanced solid tumor such as melanoma, head and neck, liver or kidney cancer.

The chain couples TRBV11-3 to TRBJ2-3; no clear D gene. Trimming removed 1 base at V and 0 bases at J, with 5 bases between. The CDR3 extends over 14 amino acids. Looked up from germline, CDR1 is SGHNT and CDR2 is YENEEA. The chain's CDR3 is CASSLGRSTDTQYF. CDR3 DNA sequence: TGTGCCAGCAGCTTAGGACGGAGCACAGATACGCAGTATTTT.

The gene calls are TRBV6-5 and TRBJ2-3; tentatively, D is TRBD1 or TRBD2 (5 bases each). The CDR3 totals 16 residues. Germline CDR1 and CDR2: MNHEY and SVGAGI. Trimming shortened V by 0 bases and J by 1 base, and 11 bases separated the two germline ends. The CDR3 coding sequence is TGTGCCAGCAGTTACTCGTCTAGGGGAGGCACAGATACGCAGTATTTT. The encoded protein is CASSYSSRGGTDTQYF.

The V call is TRBV5-1, the J call TRBJ2-5, with 9 bases aligning to TRBD2. The DNA end is a closer match to TRBJ2-7, so the J assignment may be wrong. This CDR3 spans 16 amino acids. CDR1 and CDR2 from the germline V gene are SGHRS and YFSETQ. CDR3 nucleotides: TGCGCCAGCAGCTTGGGGGATGGCGGGAGGGCCGACGAGCAGTACTTC. This encodes CASSLGDGGRADEQYF.

The chain uses TRBV12-5 and TRBJ1-1, with D hard to call. The germline V gene has CDR1 LGHNT and CDR2 FRNRAP. CDR3 size: 17 residues. V lost 1 base and J 7 bases, leaving 22 bases between the germline ends. CDR3 residues: CASGLGGFGRPAGEAFF. CDR3 in DNA: TGTGCTAGTGGTTTGGGGGGATTCGGCCGCCCCGCCGGTGAAGCTTTCTTT.

The V and J genes are TRBV29-1 and TRBJ2-2; 9 nucleotides agree with TRBD2. This CDR3 is 16 amino acids long. Germline V gene data show CDR1 as SQVTM and CDR2 as ANQGSEA. The V gene end was trimmed by 4 bases and the J gene end by 0 bases; junction bases not matched to a gene: 6. This chain's CDR3 is CSVVGGGGSNTGELFF. CDR3 nucleotide sequence: TGCAGCGTTGTAGGCGGGGGGGGTTCGAACACCGGGGAGCTGTTTTTT.

This clone was found once. The chain uses TRBV28 and TRBJ1-1, with D maybe TRBD1 (5 bases). The germline V and J ends were trimmed by 4 bases and 9 bases, with 18 bases remaining between them. Germline CDR1 and CDR2: MDHEN and SYDVKM. The CDR3 contains 14 residues. The CDR3: CASSSGAGTPKAFF. The CDR3 coding sequence is TGTGCCAGCAGTTCCGGAGCCGGGACCCCAAAAGCTTTCTTT.

This clone was detected only once. The chain uses TRBV19 and TRBJ1-1; D may be TRBD1 (6 bases). Germline assignment: CDR1 LNHDA and CDR2 SQIVND (reference sequence). Trimming took off 6 bases at V and 0 bases at J, with 14 bases between the two ends. The CDR3 is 15 residues long. In nucleotides, the CDR3 is TGTGCCAGTAGCCTAGGGGGGGATATGAACACTGAAGCTTTCTTT. This gives the protein CASSLGGDMNTEAFF.

This clone was detected a few times. This chain links TRBV7-2 with TRBJ1-1; D may be TRBD1 (6 bases). The CDR3 consists of 17 residues. V lost 5 bases and J lost 0, with 19 bases in between. CDR1 and CDR2 (germline): SGHTA, FQGNSA. The CDR3 spells CASSDRQAFFMNTEAFF. The CDR3 nucleotides read TGTGCCAGCAGCGACCGACAGGCGTTCTTCATGAACACTGAAGCTTTCTTT.

This clone appeared a few times. Written as DNA, the CDR3 is TGTGCCAGCAGTTACAGGGGGGCGAGGGAAGCTTTCTTT. Its protein product is CASSYRGAREAFF. This chain connects TRBV6-5 to TRBJ1-1; the D gene is possibly TRBD1 (6 bases). This CDR3 spans 13 amino acids. Germline values: CDR1 MNHEY, CDR2 SVGAGI. Deletions cut 2 bases from V and 8 bases from J, with 12 bases between.

This clone was recorded once. The chain links TRBV5-6 to TRBJ1-1; D gene uncertain. Germline V gives CDR1 SGHDT, CDR2 YYEEEE. This CDR3 is 14 amino acids long. V was cut by 2 bases and J by 1 base, with 9 bases left in between. DNA for the CDR3: TGTGCCAGCAGCTTCGGCCGTGGGAACACTGAAGCTTTCTTT. Its protein product is CASSFGRGNTEAFF.